This is a list of T cell receptor beta chains from one sample in a study of cytomegalovirus exposure and HLA in healthy donors. Generated by immunoSEQ multiplex PCR, the TCRdb table keeps only in-frame clones and is missing some. The sample's table shows some 120,000 clones. Input material: PBMCs. The receptor source for this set is a man in his forties in good health and CMV-seropositive. The CDR3 runs from the conserved cysteine through the conserved F or W. A D gene is named only where the DNA matches it firmly.

v_call	j_call	d_call	cdr3_nt	cdr3_aa
TRBV7-7	TRBJ2-1	TRBD2	TGTGCTAGCAGCTTGGAGACTAGCGGGGCGGAGCAGTTCTTC	CASSLETSGAEQFF
TRBV2	TRBJ2-1	.	TGTGCCAGCAGTGAAGTTGGGGGGAATGAGCAGTTCTTC	CASSEVGGNEQFF
TRBV5-4	TRBJ1-1	.	TGTGCCAGCAGCTTGCGGGGGTCGGAGACTGAAGCTTTCTTT	CASSLRGSETEAFF
TRBV5-5	TRBJ2-5	TRBD1	TGTGCCAGCAGCCCCGACAGGGGTATGAAGACCCAGTACTTC	CASSPDRGMKTQYF
TRBV5-1	TRBJ2-7	TRBD1	TGCGCCAGCAGCTTGGCTTCAGGGGGTGCCTCCTACGAGCAGTACTTC	CASSLASGGASYEQYF
TRBV28	TRBJ2-7	.	TGTGCCAGCAGTTTAGCAGGGGACGGCTACGAGCAGTACTTC	CASSLAGDGYEQYF
TRBV5-1	TRBJ2-1	TRBD2	TGCGCCAGCAGTTTCGGACTAGCGGGAGGGGATGAGCAGTTCTTC	CASSFGLAGGDEQFF
TRBV7-2	TRBJ2-7	.	TGTGCCAGCAGCTTAGTGACTACCCTCTACGAGCAGTACTTC	CASSLVTTLYEQYF
TRBV5-1	TRBJ2-1	TRBD2	TGCGCCAGCAGCTCGCTCACTAGCGGCAATGAGCAGTTCTTC	CASSSLTSGNEQFF
TRBV6-1	TRBJ2-7	.	TGTGCCAGCAGTGGAGTCTCCGAGCAGTACTTC	CASSGVSEQYF
TRBV28	TRBJ1-4	.	TGTGCCAGCAGTACGGGGGAAAAACTGTTTTTT	CASSTGEKLFF
TRBV19	TRBJ2-7	.	TGTGCCAGTAGTACCCCGGCCTACGAGCAGTACTTC	CASSTPAYEQYF
TRBV10-1	TRBJ2-1	TRBD2	TGCGCCAGCAGTGGGCCGCCTTCGCGGGGGGCCTACAATGAGCAGTTCTTC	CASSGPPSRGAYNEQFF
TRBV6-5	TRBJ2-1	.	TGTGCCAGCAGTTACATAGGCCAGGGGATAGGTGAGCAGTTCTTC	CASSYIGQGIGEQFF
TRBV5-1	TRBJ2-7	.	TGCGCCAGCAGCTTCAGAATCTCCTACGAGCAGTACTTC	CASSFRISYEQYF
TRBV5-1	TRBJ2-3	TRBD2	TGCGCCAGCAGCTTGGTATCGGGAGGGCCGTCTTCGACGGCAGATACGCAGTATTTT	CASSLVSGGPSSTADTQYF
TRBV7-2	TRBJ1-1	.	TGTGCCAGCAGCTCCGAGGGAGGGGCCCTCGGTGAAGCTTTCTTT	CASSSEGGALGEAFF
TRBV28	TRBJ2-1	TRBD2	TGTGCCAGCAGTCCTTCTAGCGGGACGCACTACAATGAGCAGTTCTTC	CASSPSSGTHYNEQFF
TRBV5-5	TRBJ2-3	TRBD2	TGTGCCAGCAGCGCACTAGCGGGAGGCCTAGATACGCAGTATTTT	CASSALAGGLDTQYF
TRBV6-1	TRBJ2-7	TRBD1	TGTGCCAGCAGTGAGGGGGACAGCAGCTCCTACGAGCAGTACTTC	CASSEGDSSSYEQYF
TRBV7-6	TRBJ2-3	.	TGTGCCAGCAGCTTACAATGGCCGGAGGATACGCAGTATTTT	CASSLQWPEDTQYF
TRBV5-4	TRBJ2-1	.	TGTGCCAGCAGCTTGGGACTTAACAATGAGCAGTTCTTC	CASSLGLNNEQFF
TRBV7-3	TRBJ2-3	.	TGTGCCAGCAGCCCAAATGGACAGCCGGTTGATACGCAGTATTTT	CASSPNGQPVDTQYF
TRBV11-2	TRBJ1-1	.	TGTGCCAGCAGCTACAGTCGGGGTGGGGCTTTCTTT	CASSYSRGGAFF
TRBV18	TRBJ2-3	TRBD1	TGTGCCAGCTCACCGGGACAGGTTGGCACAGATACGCAGTATTTT	CASSPGQVGTDTQYF
TRBV5-4	TRBJ1-2	TRBD1	TGTGCCAGCAGCTTACAGGGGCTGGGTAACTATGGCTACACCTTC	CASSLQGLGNYGYTF